The rows below give T cell receptor beta chains drawn from one sample of a study of T cell clusters in autoimmune cytopenias. From its re-call of the multiplex PCR reads, TCRdb lists each CDR3 protein once, without DNA. This table lists around 9,500 distinct CDR3 sequences. Material for sequencing was peripheral blood. These receptors were collected from a human donor with an autoimmune cytopenia or autoimmune hepatitis (not recorded which). Each CDR3 is given with its conserved first and last residue. Size is omitted from some rows. Given values are once, few, many or a class for expanded clones.

j_call	v_call	cdr3_length	clone_size	cdr3_aa
TRBJ2-7	TRBV6-5	14	medium-sized	CASSYGGLGYEQYF
TRBJ1-2	TRBV27	16	-	CASSPHRGSIDYGYTF
TRBJ1-2	TRBV6-2/TRBV6-3	15	-	CASRTLGQFNYGYTF
TRBJ1-5	TRBV6-6	15	-	CASSQGLYSNQPQHF
TRBJ2-1	TRBV11-1	16	medium-sized	CASSRGVESSYNEQFF
TRBJ2-3	TRBV12-3/TRBV12-4	16	medium-sized	CASSARTGIGTDTQYF
TRBJ1-4	TRBV25-1	13	-	CASSEVRDEKLFF
TRBJ2-7	TRBV7-6	15	medium-sized	CASSPPESTIYEQYF
TRBJ1-3	TRBV7-2	13	-	CASSFDRDNTIYF
TRBJ2-3	TRBV4-1	16	-	CASSLLAGGLTDTQYF
TRBJ1-3	TRBV10-3	15	-	CAINSGQGGGNTIYF
TRBJ2-6	TRBV6-5	15	-	CASSYSGVGANVLTF
TRBJ2-3	TRBV11-1	13	-	CASSSLRIDTQYF
TRBJ2-2	TRBV4-2	13	medium-sized	CASSQDNTGELFF
TRBJ2-3	TRBV7-6	18	medium-sized	CASSPRGLTSGTTDTQYF
TRBJ1-2	TRBV20-1	14	-	CSARLLRGEGGYTF
TRBJ2-7	TRBV6-5	15	medium-sized	CASNTGTTRGYEQYF
TRBJ1-2	TRBV7-2	14	-	CASSQSRGEGGYTF
TRBJ2-1	TRBV29-1	17	medium-sized	CSVEVVAFPSSYNEQFF
TRBJ1-2	TRBV19	13	-	CASSRTGGGGYTF
TRBJ2-7	TRBV6-2/TRBV6-3	16	-	CASSFHRRDSAYEQYF
TRBJ2-5	TRBV5-6	14	-	CASSPGGSQETQYF
TRBJ1-1	TRBV30	12	medium-sized	CAWSAWQFEAFF
TRBJ1-6	TRBV10-3	14	-	CATRTGEYNSPLHF
TRBJ2-5	TRBV5-1	14	-	CASRARTIQETQYF
TRBJ2-5	TRBV14	18	-	CASSPWTSGRVRQETQYF
TRBJ2-3	TRBV10-1	13	-	CASSIFSTDTQYF
TRBJ2-2	TRBV12-3/TRBV12-4	14	medium-sized	CASSRASSSGELFF
TRBJ2-3	TRBV5-1	11	-	CASSFGDTQYF
TRBJ1-5	TRBV20-1	14	-	CSARGTGLDQPQHF
TRBJ2-3	TRBV19	16	medium-sized	CASSTGTSGRADTQYF
TRBJ2-1	TRBV6-2/TRBV6-3	13	-	CASSEHSYNEQFF
TRBJ2-7	TRBV6-5	15	medium-sized	CASSYSTYGYYEQYF
TRBJ1-1	TRBV4-1	11	-	CASSLTGRAFF
TRBJ2-6	TRBV4-2	15	-	CASGQGFSGANVLTF
TRBJ2-1	TRBV20-1	15	-	CSARQTSGVYNEQFF
TRBJ1-4	TRBV28	14	-	CASSLYGADEKLFF
TRBJ2-3	TRBV5-1	14	-	CASGTGAVPDTQYF
TRBJ2-1	TRBV18	13	medium-sized	CASSPGGYNEQFF
TRBJ2-5	TRBV20-1	13	-	CSARAGGQETQYF
TRBJ2-2	TRBV25-1	14	-	CASRGTGGTGELFF
TRBJ1-3	TRBV6-1	14	-	CASRWQGGGNTIYF
TRBJ2-2	TRBV6-5	18	-	CASSSGLAGRWGTGELFF
TRBJ2-2	TRBV7-9	15	medium-sized	CASSTTSGDTGELFF
TRBJ1-2	TRBV4-3	13	-	CASSQDGPYGYTF
TRBJ2-5	TRBV7-9	14	-	CASSLARDQETQYF
TRBJ2-2	TRBV7-6	15	-	CASSLVGEPPGELFF
TRBJ1-5	TRBV6-5	14	-	CASSYSGRDQPQHF
TRBJ1-1	TRBV6-2/TRBV6-3	13	-	CASSYSDNTEAFF
TRBJ1-1	TRBV18	13	-	CASSTDANTEAFF
TRBJ2-1	TRBV7-9	16	-	CASSLGGTSTYNEQFF
TRBJ2-2	TRBV5-4	15	medium-sized	CASSLARGADGELFF
TRBJ2-3	TRBV12-3/TRBV12-4	15	medium-sized	CASSPGQGDTDTQYF
TRBJ2-5	TRBV12-3/TRBV12-4	16	large	CASSLEWIQYQETQYF
TRBJ1-2	TRBV6-2/TRBV6-3	15	medium-sized	CASSDRDRGRKGYTF